These 13 T cell receptor beta chains originate from one sample sequenced in a study of shared clonotypes between healthy human individuals. The protocol was immunoSEQ multiplex PCR, while the TCRdb copy is restricted to in-frame clones and leaves out a portion. Here the sample spans 1.5 million to 2.5 million clones, approximately 95% being singletons. The naive CD8 fraction comprised CD45RO-negative cells positively selected for CCR7 and excluded terminally differentiated effector memory CD45RA+ cells. Sequencing was performed on naive CD8+ T cells sorted from blood. The receptors derive from a man aged 18-30 years in good health.

Turning to this clone: Other DNA sequences in this specimen translate into the identical CDR3. The chain combines TRBV2 with TRBJ2-7; possible D gene TRBD2, 6 bases. This CDR3 spans 13 amino acids. The germline V and J ends were trimmed by 5 bases and 0 bases, with 8 bases remaining between them. Germline CDR1 reads SNHLY; CDR2 reads FYNNEI. The CDR3 DNA is TGTGCCAGCAGTCCGGGAGCCTCCTACGAGCAGTACTTC. Amino acids: CASSPGASYEQYF.

The rearrangement links TRBV5-8 to TRBJ1-2; unclear D gene. Trimming removed 4 bases from V and 1 base from J, with 14 bases in between. Germline CDR1 SGHTS, CDR2 YDEGEE. The CDR3 loop spans 15 amino acids. In DNA form, the CDR3 reads TGTGCCAGCAGCCCTAACGACGGAAGTAACTATGGCTACACCTTC. It codes for CASSPNDGSNYGYTF.

This sequence joins TRBV2 and TRBJ2-7; weak D call: TRBD1 (5 bases). CDR3 length: 13 residues. Germline V gene sequence: CDR1 SNHLY, CDR2 FYNNEI. Between the trimmed V and J ends, which lost 3 bases and 2 bases, there was a span of 8 bases. The CDR3 DNA reads as TGTGCCAGCAGTGATCAGGACACCTACGAGCAGTACTTC. Protein: CASSDQDTYEQYF.

The V gene is TRBV2, the J gene TRBJ2-7, with a tentative D call TRBD2 (5 bases). The CDR3 sequence is 12 residues long. The V end lost 6 bases, the J end lost 2 bases, and 8 bases lay between the germline ends. The germline V gene has CDR1 SNHLY and CDR2 FYNNEI. The CDR3 DNA is TGTGCCAGCAGCCGGAGGCCCTACGAGCAGTACTTC. Translating gives CASSRRPYEQYF.

This clone appeared once. The chain employs TRBV29-1 and TRBJ1-1; D not certain. V lost 5 bases, J lost 3 bases, and 13 bases lay in between. The CDR3 loop spans 13 amino acids. Germline V gene sequence: CDR1 SQVTM, CDR2 ANQGSEA. The CDR3: CSVIRTEDTEAFF. CDR3 DNA: TGCAGCGTTATCCGGACGGAGGACACTGAAGCTTTCTTT.

J is TRBJ2-5 and V is TRBV5-1; D call uncertain. Germline values: CDR1 SGHRS, CDR2 YFSETQ. This CDR3 is 11 amino acids long. V was cut by 3 bases and J by 4 bases, with 4 bases left in between. This chain's CDR3 is CASSWAETQYF. CDR3 nucleotides: TGCGCCAGCAGCTGGGCAGAGACCCAGTACTTC.

This clone appeared a single time. CDR3 nucleotides: TGTGCCAGCAGCCCCGACAGGGTGGGCTACACCTTC. Residues: CASSPDRVGYTF. V is TRBV11-2 and J is TRBJ1-2, with 7 bases aligning to TRBD1. In germline, CDR1 is SGHAT, CDR2 FQNNGV. Trimming removed 5 bases from V and 8 bases from J; junction bases left unmatched: 5. This CDR3 has 12 residues.

As to this clone: The sample carries other DNA sequences with the same CDR3. The chain is built from TRBV6-1 and TRBJ2-7; tentative D call: TRBD1 (6 bases). The CDR3 has 12 amino acids. Germline lookup yields CDR1 MNHNS and CDR2 SASEGT. Deletions cut 6 bases from V and 5 bases from J, with 11 bases between. CDR3 coding DNA: TGTGCCAGCAGACAGGGAGTACACGAGCAGTACTTC. This translates into CASRQGVHEQYF.

The chain recombines TRBV19 with TRBJ1-6; tentatively, D is TRBD1 (6 bases). This CDR3 has 14 amino acids. Germline lookup yields CDR1 LNHDA and CDR2 SQIVND (reference sequence). Deletions cut 3 bases from V and 11 bases from J, with 14 bases between. CDR3 sequence reads: CASSIPTQGTPLHF. CDR3 coding DNA: TGTGCCAGTAGTATCCCAACTCAGGGGACACCCCTCCACTTT.

The chain couples TRBV4-3 to TRBJ2-1, with D possibly being TRBD2 (6 bases). V shed 2 bases and J shed 6 bases, with 8 bases lying between them. This CDR3 is built from 13 residues. CDR1 and CDR2 (germline): LGHNA, YSLEER. CDR3 loop: CASSQPGGNEQFF. CDR3 coding DNA: TGCGCCAGCAGCCAACCCGGGGGCAATGAGCAGTTCTTC.

This sequence joins TRBV13 and TRBJ2-7, with D possibly matching TRBD2 (5 bases). The CDR3 runs 13 residues. The germline V gene has CDR1 PRHDT and CDR2 FYEKMQ (reference sequence). The germline V and J ends were trimmed by 7 bases and 1 base, with 11 bases remaining between them. CDR3 region: CASKPRESYEQYF. The CDR3 DNA reads as TGTGCCAGCAAACCAAGGGAGTCCTACGAGCAGTACTTC.

This chain links TRBV5-4 with TRBJ2-1; possibly TRBD2 for D (5 bases). The germline V gene has CDR1 SGHNT and CDR2 YYREEE (reference sequence). This CDR3 region has 13 residues. Trimming pared 4 bases from V and 5 bases from J, leaving 10 bases between. CDR3: CASSPAGHNEQFF. As DNA, the CDR3 is TGTGCCAGCAGCCCCGCGGGCCACAATGAGCAGTTCTTC.

Turning to this clone: This CDR3 is also generated by other DNA sequences in the sample. The V gene is TRBV28, the J gene TRBJ1-1; D not resolved. CDR3 length equals 11 residues. Germline CDR1 and CDR2: MDHEN and SYDVKM. Between the trimmed V and J ends, which lost 2 bases and 8 bases, there was a span of 6 bases. This CDR3 reads CASSLGGEAFF. As DNA, the CDR3 is TGTGCCAGCAGTTTAGGCGGAGAAGCTTTCTTT.